This is a list of T cell receptor beta chains from one sample in a study of cytomegalovirus exposure and HLA in healthy donors. Clones were sequenced by immunoSEQ multiplex PCR, and TCRdb holds only the in-frame ones, with some missing. This table holds over 250,000 clones, around 86% found once. Sequencing used PBMCs. The source is a middle-aged man in good health and CMV-seropositive. Each CDR3 is given with its conserved first and last residue. Each record gives: CDR3 length, V gene, CDR3 protein.

length: 14; V: TRBV4-1; CDR3: CASTFQDWDSPLHF
length: 15; V: TRBV28; CDR3: CASSPGGPPNEKLFF
length: 10; V: TRBV27; CDR3: CASGNTEAFF
length: 14; V: TRBV28; CDR3: CASSDRGQGYEQYF
length: 14; V: TRBV27; CDR3: CASSYTLVLGEQYF
length: 16; V: TRBV12-5; CDR3: CASGLGTSGSYNEQFF
length: 14; V: TRBV4-3; CDR3: CASSQEGGGNGYTF
length: 13; V: TRBV4-3; CDR3: CASSQGTGDGYTF
length: 15; V: TRBV9; CDR3: CASSVGQNSNQPQHF
length: 15; V: TRBV6-4; CDR3: CASALAGASYNEQFF
length: 14; V: TRBV2; CDR3: CASTLGQMNTEAFF
length: 16; V: TRBV4-1; CDR3: CASSPARGFAGGELFF
length: 15; V: TRBV4-1; CDR3: CASSRRDRGQETQYF
length: 15; V: TRBV6-1; CDR3: CASSERGQVRYGYTF
length: 14; V: TRBV5-1; CDR3: CASSQGNRNSPLHF
length: 14; V: TRBV7-9; CDR3: CASSPTGLAGEQYF
length: 16; V: TRBV19; CDR3: CASSIPPGEGAYEQYF
length: 17; V: TRBV15; CDR3: CATSLEPGTGVGNEQFF
length: 15; V: TRBV6-5; CDR3: CASSPGHQDSYEQYF
length: 15; V: TRBV7-3; CDR3: CASSPGLAVHNEQFF
length: 16; V: TRBV5-1; CDR3: CASSASLGRRDDEQYF
length: 13; V: TRBV29-1; CDR3: CSAPGTGDEKLFF
length: 14; V: TRBV11-2; CDR3: CASSSNRGRREQFF
length: 16; V: TRBV2; CDR3: CASSEGGAGLQETQYF
length: 16; V: TRBV28; CDR3: CASTLGTGGLSYEQYF
length: 13; V: TRBV19; CDR3: CASSIQGSYEQYF
length: 15; V: TRBV4-2; CDR3: CASSHKGTTINEQFF
length: 15; V: TRBV27; CDR3: CASSLISGTGDTQYF
length: 15; V: TRBV4-1; CDR3: CASQDGSGHYNEQFF
length: 15; V: TRBV19; CDR3: CASSPRLAGVETQYF
length: 14; V: TRBV9; CDR3: CASSTTGGNTEAFF
length: 16; V: TRBV14; CDR3: CASSQQGDNKLYEQYF
length: 15; V: TRBV7-7; CDR3: CASSSLRDSQETQYF
length: 15; V: TRBV11-2; CDR3: CASSLGYTERDSQFF
length: 14; V: TRBV2; CDR3: CASRDRGDRYEQYF